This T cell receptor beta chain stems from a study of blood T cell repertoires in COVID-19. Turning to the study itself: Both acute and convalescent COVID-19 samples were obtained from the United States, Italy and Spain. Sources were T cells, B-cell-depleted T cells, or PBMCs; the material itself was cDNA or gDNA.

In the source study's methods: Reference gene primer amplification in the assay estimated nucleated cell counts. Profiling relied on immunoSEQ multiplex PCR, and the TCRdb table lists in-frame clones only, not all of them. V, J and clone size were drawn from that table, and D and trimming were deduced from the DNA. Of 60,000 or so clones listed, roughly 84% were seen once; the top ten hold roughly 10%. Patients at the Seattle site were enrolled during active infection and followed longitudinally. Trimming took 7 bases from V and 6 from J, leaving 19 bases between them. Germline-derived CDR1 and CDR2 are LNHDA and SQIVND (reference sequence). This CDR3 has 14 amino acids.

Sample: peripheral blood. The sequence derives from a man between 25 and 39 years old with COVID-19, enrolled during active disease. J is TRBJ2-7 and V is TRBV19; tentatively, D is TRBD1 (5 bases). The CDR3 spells CASTQSRTSGEQYF. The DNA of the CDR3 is TGTGCCAGTACCCAATCAAGGACATCCGGCGAGCAGTACTTC.